A single sample is the source of the 20 T cell receptor beta chains below, sequenced in a study of cytomegalovirus exposure and HLA in healthy donors. Sequencing used immunoSEQ multiplex PCR; TCRdb keeps in-frame clones, though not all of them. The sample includes 95,000 to 120,000 clones, around 85% of them seen just once. Source material: PBMCs. All receptors derive from a woman aged 18-35 years in good health and CMV-seronegative.

The gene calls are TRBV28 and TRBJ2-7; tentative D call: TRBD1 (7 bases). V lost 6 bases to trimming and J lost 3 bases, with 33 bases between them. Germline values: CDR1 MDHEN, CDR2 SYDVKM. The CDR3 runs 20 residues. The CDR3 nucleotides read TGTGCCAGCAGGTTTTCTAGCGACAATTTTTCCCCGACAGGGAACTACGAGCAGTACTTC. Its translation: CASRFSSDNFSPTGNYEQYF.

J is TRBJ1-5 and V is TRBV2, with a possible D match to TRBD1 (6 bases). V lost 2 bases to trimming and J lost 8 bases, with 16 bases between them. The CDR3 extends over 15 amino acids. Germline-derived CDR1 and CDR2 are SNHLY and FYNNEI. The CDR3 DNA reads TGTGCCAGCAGTGAAAACAGGGCGGCGGTTAAGCCCCAGCATTTT. This encodes CASSENRAAVKPQHF.

This clone was seen only a few times. J is TRBJ1-1 and V is TRBV30; TRBD1 matches 7 bases. Per the germline V gene, CDR1 is GTSNPN and CDR2 is SVGIG (reference sequence). The CDR3 consists of 13 residues. Germline trimming cut 4 bases from V and 1 base from J; bases unmatched to any gene: 3. The chain's CDR3 is CAWTGQSNTEAFF. The CDR3 DNA reads as TGTGCCTGGACGGGACAGTCGAACACTGAAGCTTTCTTT.

V gene TRBV6-5 combines with J gene TRBJ2-1; 14 nucleotides match TRBD2. J gave up 9 bases and V 5 bases, and 6 bases lay outside the gene matches. The CDR3 length is 15 residues. Germline CDR1 MNHEY, CDR2 SVGAGI. The chain's CDR3 is CASSQTSGGAGEQFF. The CDR3 nucleotides read TGTGCCAGCAGTCAGACTAGCGGGGGGGCCGGTGAGCAGTTCTTC.

This clone is a singleton in its sample. The V call is TRBV15, the J call TRBJ2-7, with D possibly TRBD1 on 6 matching bases. The CDR3 spans 14 residues. The V end lost 2 bases, the J end lost 2 bases, and 10 bases lay between the germline ends. Germline V CDR1 and CDR2: LNHNV, YYDKDF (reference sequence). CDR3 region: CATSRQGSTYEQYF. As DNA, the CDR3 is TGTGCCACCAGCAGACAGGGGTCCACCTACGAGCAGTACTTC.

V and J are TRBV29-1 and TRBJ2-5, with 8 bases matching TRBD2. The germline gives CDR1 SQVTM, CDR2 ANQGSEA. The CDR3 has 13 amino acids. The J segment lost 4 bases and the V segment lost 6 bases, leaving 7 bases of the junction unmatched. The CDR3 protein is CSVDSRGGETQYF. CDR3 sequence (DNA): TGCAGCGTAGATTCACGGGGGGGAGAGACCCAGTACTTC.

The chain couples TRBV25-1 to TRBJ1-6; 12 bases agree with TRBD1. CDR3 length: 15 residues. The V gene end was trimmed by 4 bases and the J gene end by 6 bases; junction bases not matched to a gene: 1. Per germline, CDR1 MGHDK and CDR2 SYGVNS. In nucleotides, the CDR3 is TGTGCCAGCAGTGGGGACAGGGGGCCTAATTCACCCCTCCACTTT. Protein: CASSGDRGPNSPLHF.

V and J are TRBV27 and TRBJ2-1; a weak D match, TRBD2 (6 bases). Germline V gene sequence: CDR1 MNHEY, CDR2 SMNVEV (reference sequence). The CDR3 extends over 13 amino acids. The V end lost 2 bases, the J end lost 14 bases, and 16 bases lay between the germline ends. The CDR3 DNA is TGTGCCAGCAGTTTAAGGGTGTCGGGAGTAGAGTTCTTC. It encodes CASSLRVSGVEFF.

This chain joins TRBV7-2 and TRBJ1-6, with D unclear. V dropped 5 bases and J dropped 4 bases, with 9 bases sitting between them. CDR1 and CDR2 from the germline V gene are SGHTA and FQGNSA. The length of the CDR3 is 14 residues. CDR3 sequence reads: CASSEDTYNSPLHF. The CDR3 DNA reads as TGTGCCAGCAGCGAAGACACTTATAATTCACCCCTCCACTTT.

The chain uses TRBV7-9 and TRBJ2-1, with D tentatively TRBD2 (6 bases). Germline assignment: CDR1 SEHNR and CDR2 FQNEAQ (reference sequence). Between the trimmed V and J ends, which lost 0 bases and 12 bases, there was a span of 18 bases. The CDR3 spans 15 residues. The CDR3 loop reads CASSLAASARSGQFF. The CDR3 region has the DNA TGTGCCAGCAGCTTAGCGGCTAGCGCACGTAGCGGGCAGTTCTTC. The full variable domain, completed using reference TRBV7-9 and TRBJ2-1, is DTGVSQNPRHKITKRGQNVTFRCDPISEHNRLYWYRQTLGQGPEFLTYFQNEAQLEKSRLLSDRFSAERPKGSFSTLEIQRTEQGDSAMYLCASSLAASARSGQFFGPGTRLTVL.

V gene TRBV9 combines with J gene TRBJ2-2; TRBD1 agrees at 9 bases. V gave up 4 bases and J gave up 6 bases; unmatched junction bases: 10. This CDR3 contains 16 residues. Per the germline V gene, CDR1 is SGDLS and CDR2 is YYNGEE. The CDR3 here is CASSLSGQGYAGELFF. The CDR3 nucleotides are TGTGCCAGCAGCCTCTCCGGACAGGGGTATGCCGGGGAGCTGTTTTTT.

The rearrangement joins TRBV11-2 to TRBJ1-1; no firm D call. The CDR3 totals 14 residues. The V and J ends lost 7 bases and 6 bases respectively, with 18 bases between them. The V gene's germline CDR1 is SGHAT and CDR2 FQNNGV. CDR3 sequence: CASNGNPNIPEAFF. For the CDR3, the DNA is TGTGCCAGCAACGGGAATCCGAACATCCCTGAAGCTTTCTTT.

Only one count was recorded for this clone. The V and J genes are TRBV6-1 and TRBJ1-1; D is ambiguous. Germline CDR1 is MNHNS and CDR2 is SASEGT. CDR3 length equals 16 residues. Trimming shortened V by 3 bases and J by 8 bases, and 22 bases separated the two germline ends. CDR3 residues: CASSDYLGLLQCEAFF. CDR3 DNA sequence: TGTGCCAGCAGTGATTATTTGGGCCTTCTACAGTGCGAAGCTTTCTTT.

The chain is built from TRBV7-5 and TRBJ1-6. TRBV7-5 is given as a pseudogene. This CDR3 comprises 16 residues. The CDR3 bases are TGTGTCAGAAGCATCTCGCGGTGGAGGGGAAATTCACCCCTCCACTTT. It encodes CVRSISRWRGNSPLHF.

This clone was observed a single time. CDR3 nucleotide sequence: TGTGCCAGCAGCCCAGCCGTGACTAGCGGGTCCTACGAGCAGTACTTC. Its protein product is CASSPAVTSGSYEQYF. The chain recombines TRBV7-2 with TRBJ2-7; 10 positions match TRBD2. After removal of 5 bases from V and 1 base from J, the junction contained 8 bases not matched to a gene. Germline assignment: CDR1 SGHTA and CDR2 FQGNSA. CDR3 length: 16 residues.

The rearrangement links TRBV19 to TRBJ1-1; D gene ambiguous. Trimming shortened V by 7 bases and J by 1 base, and 13 bases separated the two germline ends. Germline loops: CDR1 LNHDA, CDR2 SQIVND (reference sequence). This CDR3 contains 14 residues. As DNA, the CDR3 is TGTGCCAGTAACATCAATCGACAGAACACTGAAGCTTTCTTT. Residues: CASNINRQNTEAFF.

V usage is TRBV6-6 and J usage is TRBJ2-2, with TRBD1 matching 7 bases. There are 16 residues in the CDR3. V lost 6 bases and J lost 2; bases outside the gene matches: 9. Germline lookup yields CDR1 MNHNY and CDR2 SVGAGI (reference sequence). CDR3 coding DNA: TGTGCCAGCAGCTCCAACAGGGGAACTAACACCGGGGAGCTGTTTTTT. Translated, it gives CASSSNRGTNTGELFF.

This chain uses TRBV5-1 with TRBJ2-3; a possible D gene is TRBD2 (5 bases). Germline CDR1 is SGHRS and CDR2 is YFSETQ. V was trimmed by 2 bases and J by 4 bases, leaving 11 bases between them. The length of the CDR3 is 14 residues. CDR3 nucleotides: TGCGCCAGCAGCTTCGCCGGGAACTCAGATACGCAGTATTTT. This sequence encodes CASSFAGNSDTQYF.

The rearrangement joins TRBV15 to TRBJ2-7; 9 positions match TRBD2. Germline CDR1 reads LNHNV; CDR2 reads YYDKDF (reference sequence). V lost 3 bases to trimming and J lost 1 base; unmatched junction nucleotides: 7. The CDR3 covers 16 residues. Here the CDR3 reads CATSSEGGGASYEQYF. DNA of the CDR3: TGTGCCACCAGCAGTGAGGGCGGGGGGGCGTCCTACGAGCAGTACTTC.

This chain uses TRBV5-4 with TRBJ2-7; D possibly corresponds to TRBD1 (7 bases). V shed 0 bases and J shed 4 bases, with 20 bases lying between them. In germline, CDR1 is SGHNT, CDR2 YYREEE (reference sequence). The CDR3 is 17 amino acids. For the CDR3, the DNA is TGTGCCAGCAGCTTGGTCTCGGGCAGGGGGGTTCTTTACGAGCAGTACTTC. Protein product: CASSLVSGRGVLYEQYF. The full variable domain, completed using reference TRBV5-4 and TRBJ2-7, is ETGVTQSPTHLIKTRGQQVTLRCSSQSGHNTVSWYQQALGQGPQFIFQYYREEENGRGNFPPRFSGLQFPNYSSELNVNALELDDSALYLCASSLVSGRGVLYEQYFGPGTRLTVT.